The present T cell receptor beta chain was sequenced within a study of technical replicates of blood from several donors. The data were produced by immunoSEQ multiplex PCR, yet TCRdb's version contains in-frame clones alone and is incomplete. The sample gives tens of thousands of clones, around 97% of which show up once; under 0.3% is in the top ten. The receptor's source is a human donor in good health. Sequenced sample: T cells isolated from PBMCs.

The CDR3 nucleotides are TGTGCCAGCAGCTTAGACCTAGGTTTTGAGCAGTTCTTC. As protein: CASSLDLGFEQFF. This sequence joins TRBV7-3 and TRBJ2-1; D is uncertain. The V gene's germline CDR1 is SGHTA and CDR2 FQGTGA. CDR3 length: 13 residues. With 2 bases removed from V and 9 bases from J, the gap between germline ends came to 11 bases.